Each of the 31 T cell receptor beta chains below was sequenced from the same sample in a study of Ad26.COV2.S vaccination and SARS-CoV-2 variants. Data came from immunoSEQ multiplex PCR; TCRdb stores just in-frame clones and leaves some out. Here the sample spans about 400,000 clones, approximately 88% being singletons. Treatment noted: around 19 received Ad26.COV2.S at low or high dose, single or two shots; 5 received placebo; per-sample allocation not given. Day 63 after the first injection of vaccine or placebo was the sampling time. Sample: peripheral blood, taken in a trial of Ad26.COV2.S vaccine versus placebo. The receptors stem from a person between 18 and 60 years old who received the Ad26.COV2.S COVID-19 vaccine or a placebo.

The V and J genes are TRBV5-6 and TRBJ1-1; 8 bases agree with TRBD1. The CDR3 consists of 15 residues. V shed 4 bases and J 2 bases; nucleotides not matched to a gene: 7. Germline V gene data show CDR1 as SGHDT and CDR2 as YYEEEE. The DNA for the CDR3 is TGTGCCAGCAGCATACGACAGGGGAGAAACACTGAAGCTTTCTTT. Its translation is CASSIRQGRNTEAFF.

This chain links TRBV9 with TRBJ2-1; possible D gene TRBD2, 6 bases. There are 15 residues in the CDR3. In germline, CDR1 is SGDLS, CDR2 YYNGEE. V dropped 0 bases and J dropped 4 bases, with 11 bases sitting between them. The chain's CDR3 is CASSVDAGRYNEQFF. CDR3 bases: TGTGCCAGCAGCGTAGATGCGGGGAGGTACAATGAGCAGTTCTTC. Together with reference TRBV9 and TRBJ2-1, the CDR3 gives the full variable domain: DSGVTQTPKHLITATGQRVTLRCSPRSGDLSVYWYQQSLDQGLQFLIQYYNGEERAKGNILERFSAQQFPDLHSELNLSSLELGDSALYFCASSVDAGRYNEQFFGPGTRLTVL.

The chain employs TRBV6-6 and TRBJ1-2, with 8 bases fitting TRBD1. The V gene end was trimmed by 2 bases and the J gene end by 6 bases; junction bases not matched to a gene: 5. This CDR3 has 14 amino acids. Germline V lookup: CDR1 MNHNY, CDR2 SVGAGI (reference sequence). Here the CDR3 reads CASSYQGAGNGYTF. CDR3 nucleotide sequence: TGTGCCAGCAGTTACCAGGGGGCGGGGAATGGCTACACCTTC.

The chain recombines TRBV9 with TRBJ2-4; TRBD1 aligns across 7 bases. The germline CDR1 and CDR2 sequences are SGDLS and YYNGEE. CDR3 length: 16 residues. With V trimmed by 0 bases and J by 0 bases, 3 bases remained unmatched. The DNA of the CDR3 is TGTGCCAGCAGCGTAGGGGGGACAGTAGCCAAAAACATTCAGTACTTC. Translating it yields CASSVGGTVAKNIQYF.

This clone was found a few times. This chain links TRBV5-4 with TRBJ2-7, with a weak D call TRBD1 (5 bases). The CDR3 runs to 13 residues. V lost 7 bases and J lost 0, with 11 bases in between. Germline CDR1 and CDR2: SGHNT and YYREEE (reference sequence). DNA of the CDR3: TGTGCCAGCTCGTACAGGAGCTCCTACGAGCAGTACTTC. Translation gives CASSYRSSYEQYF.

CDR3 in DNA: TGCGCCAGCAGCCAAGAAATTTCAGTCCTGTGGACCGGGGAGCTGTTTTTT. Its protein product is CASSQEISVLWTGELFF. V usage is TRBV4-1 and J usage is TRBJ2-2; no reliable D call. The CDR3 runs to 17 residues. Germline V gene lookup returns CDR1 MGHRA and CDR2 YSYEKL. V was clipped by 0 bases and J by 5 bases, with 16 bases between them.

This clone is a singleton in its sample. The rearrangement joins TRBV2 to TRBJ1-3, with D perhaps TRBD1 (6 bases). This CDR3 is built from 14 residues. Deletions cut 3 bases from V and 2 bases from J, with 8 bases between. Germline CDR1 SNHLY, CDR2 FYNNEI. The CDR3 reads CASSEGAAGNTIYF. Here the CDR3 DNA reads TGTGCCAGCAGTGAGGGGGCAGCTGGAAACACCATATATTTT.

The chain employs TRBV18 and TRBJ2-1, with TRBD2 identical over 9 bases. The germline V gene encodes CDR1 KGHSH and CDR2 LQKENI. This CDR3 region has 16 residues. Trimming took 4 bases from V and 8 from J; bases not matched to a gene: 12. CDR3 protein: CASSRLAGKTIHEQFF. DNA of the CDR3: TGTGCCAGCTCACGGCTAGCGGGGAAAACAATCCATGAGCAGTTCTTC.

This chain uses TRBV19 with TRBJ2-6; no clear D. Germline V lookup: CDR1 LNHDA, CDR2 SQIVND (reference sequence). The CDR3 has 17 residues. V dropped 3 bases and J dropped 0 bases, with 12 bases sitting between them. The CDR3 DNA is TGTGCCAGTAGTATCCCCCTACGTTCCTCTGGGGCCAACGTCCTGACTTTC. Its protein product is CASSIPLRSSGANVLTF. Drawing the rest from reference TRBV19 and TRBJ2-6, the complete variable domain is DGGITQSPKYLFRKEGQNVTLSCEQNLNHDAMYWYRQDPGQGLRLIYYSQIVNDFQKGDIAEGYSVSREKKESFPLTVTSAQKNPTAFYLCASSIPLRSSGANVLTFGAGSRLTVL.

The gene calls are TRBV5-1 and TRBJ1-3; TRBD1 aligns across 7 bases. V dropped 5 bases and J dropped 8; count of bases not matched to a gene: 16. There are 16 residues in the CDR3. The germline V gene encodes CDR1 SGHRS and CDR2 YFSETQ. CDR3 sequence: CASSPAPTGRGDTIYF. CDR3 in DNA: TGCGCCAGCAGTCCAGCCCCGACAGGGCGAGGAGACACCATATATTTT.

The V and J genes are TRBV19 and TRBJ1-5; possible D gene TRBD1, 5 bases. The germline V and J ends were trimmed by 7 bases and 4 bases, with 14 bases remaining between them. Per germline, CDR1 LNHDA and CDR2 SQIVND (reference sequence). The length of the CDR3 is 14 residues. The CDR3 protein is CASTDGGGNQPQHF. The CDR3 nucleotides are TGTGCCAGTACCGATGGGGGAGGGAATCAGCCCCAGCATTTT.

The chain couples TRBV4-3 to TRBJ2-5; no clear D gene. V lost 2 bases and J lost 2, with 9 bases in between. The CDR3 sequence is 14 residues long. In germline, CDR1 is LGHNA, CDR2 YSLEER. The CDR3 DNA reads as TGCGCCAGCAGCCAAAGCTTACAACAAGAGACCCAGTACTTC. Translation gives CASSQSLQQETQYF.

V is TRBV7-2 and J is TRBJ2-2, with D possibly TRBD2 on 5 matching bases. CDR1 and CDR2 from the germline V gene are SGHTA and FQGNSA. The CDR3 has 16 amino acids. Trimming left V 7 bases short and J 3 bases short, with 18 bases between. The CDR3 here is CASTVRSGSDTGELFF. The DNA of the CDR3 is TGTGCCAGCACCGTAAGGTCGGGGTCTGACACCGGGGAGCTGTTTTTT.

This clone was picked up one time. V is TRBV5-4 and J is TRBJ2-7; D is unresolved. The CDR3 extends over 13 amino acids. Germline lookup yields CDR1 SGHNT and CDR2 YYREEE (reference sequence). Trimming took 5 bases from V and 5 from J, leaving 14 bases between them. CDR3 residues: CASSTLGSDEQYF. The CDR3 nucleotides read TGTGCCAGCAGTACCCTAGGGTCGGACGAGCAGTACTTC.

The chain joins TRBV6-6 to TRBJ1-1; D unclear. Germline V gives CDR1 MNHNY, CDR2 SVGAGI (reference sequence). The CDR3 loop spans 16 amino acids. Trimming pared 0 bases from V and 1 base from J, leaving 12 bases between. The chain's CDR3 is CASSYSPSGTNTEAFF. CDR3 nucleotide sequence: TGTGCCAGCAGTTACTCCCCCTCCGGCACGAACACTGAAGCTTTCTTT.

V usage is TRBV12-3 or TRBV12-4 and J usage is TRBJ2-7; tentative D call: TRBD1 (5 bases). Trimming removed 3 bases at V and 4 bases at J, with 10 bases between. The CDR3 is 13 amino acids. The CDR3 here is CASSFRVVYEQYF. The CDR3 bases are TGTGCCAGCAGTTTCAGGGTGGTTTACGAGCAGTACTTC.

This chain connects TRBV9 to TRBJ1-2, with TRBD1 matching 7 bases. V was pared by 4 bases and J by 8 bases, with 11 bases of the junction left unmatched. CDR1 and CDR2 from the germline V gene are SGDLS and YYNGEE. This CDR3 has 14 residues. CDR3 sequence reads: CASSPAGQEGGYTF. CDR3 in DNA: TGTGCCAGCAGCCCCGCCGGACAGGAGGGCGGCTACACCTTC.

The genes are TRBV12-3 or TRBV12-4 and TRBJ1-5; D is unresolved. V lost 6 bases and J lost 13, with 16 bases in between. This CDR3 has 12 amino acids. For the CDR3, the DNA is TGTGCCAGCAGCCCGGCCCTGGAGTCGCAGCATTTT. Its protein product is CASSPALESQHF.

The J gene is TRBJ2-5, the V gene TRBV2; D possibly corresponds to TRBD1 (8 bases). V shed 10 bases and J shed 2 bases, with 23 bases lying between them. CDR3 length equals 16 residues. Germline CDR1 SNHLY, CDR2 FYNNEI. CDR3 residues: CAIDKDREGIQETQYF. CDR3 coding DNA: TGTGCCATCGATAAGGACAGGGAGGGGATTCAAGAGACCCAGTACTTC.

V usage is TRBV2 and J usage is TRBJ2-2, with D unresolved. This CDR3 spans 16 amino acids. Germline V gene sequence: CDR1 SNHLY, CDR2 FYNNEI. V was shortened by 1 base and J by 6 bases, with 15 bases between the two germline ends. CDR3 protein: CASSEVRDDFAGELFF. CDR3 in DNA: TGTGCCAGCAGTGAAGTTCGTGACGATTTTGCCGGGGAGCTGTTTTTT.

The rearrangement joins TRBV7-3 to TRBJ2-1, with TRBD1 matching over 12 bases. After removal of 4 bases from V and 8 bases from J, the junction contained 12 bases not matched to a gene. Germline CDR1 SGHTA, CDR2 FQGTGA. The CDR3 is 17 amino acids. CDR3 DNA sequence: TGTGCCAGCAGCTCTCGGCCCGGGACAGGGGGCTCCGATGAGCAGTTCTTC. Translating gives CASSSRPGTGGSDEQFF.

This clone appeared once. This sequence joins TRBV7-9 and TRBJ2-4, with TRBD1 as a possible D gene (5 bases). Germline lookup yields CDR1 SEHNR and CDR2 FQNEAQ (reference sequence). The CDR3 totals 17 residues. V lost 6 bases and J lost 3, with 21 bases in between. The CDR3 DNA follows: TGTGCCAGCAGTCCTATTCAGTTAACGGACAACAAAAACATTCAGTACTTC. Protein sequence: CASSPIQLTDNKNIQYF.

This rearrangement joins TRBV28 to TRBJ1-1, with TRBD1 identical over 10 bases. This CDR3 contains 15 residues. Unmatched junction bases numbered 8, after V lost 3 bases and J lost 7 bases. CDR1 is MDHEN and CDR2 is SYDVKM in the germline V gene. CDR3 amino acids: CASSFDRGRDLEAFF. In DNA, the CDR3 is TGTGCCAGCAGTTTCGACAGGGGGCGCGATCTTGAAGCTTTCTTT.

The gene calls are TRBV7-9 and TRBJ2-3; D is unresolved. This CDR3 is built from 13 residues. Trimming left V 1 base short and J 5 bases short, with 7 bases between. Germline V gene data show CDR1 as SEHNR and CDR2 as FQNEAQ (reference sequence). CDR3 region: CASSLGIVDTQYF. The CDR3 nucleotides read TGTGCCAGCAGCTTAGGGATCGTAGATACGCAGTATTTT.

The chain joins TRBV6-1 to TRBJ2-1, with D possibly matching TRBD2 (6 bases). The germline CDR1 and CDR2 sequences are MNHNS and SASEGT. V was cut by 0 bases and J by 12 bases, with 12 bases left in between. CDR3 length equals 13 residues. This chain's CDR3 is CASSEARGSLQFF. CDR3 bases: TGTGCCAGCAGTGAAGCGCGGGGATCCTTGCAGTTCTTC.

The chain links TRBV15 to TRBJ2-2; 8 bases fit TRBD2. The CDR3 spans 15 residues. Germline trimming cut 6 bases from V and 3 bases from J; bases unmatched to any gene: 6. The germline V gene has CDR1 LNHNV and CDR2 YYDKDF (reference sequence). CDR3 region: CATRGAGAYTGELFF. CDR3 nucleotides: TGTGCCACCAGAGGAGCGGGGGCGTACACCGGGGAGCTGTTTTTT.

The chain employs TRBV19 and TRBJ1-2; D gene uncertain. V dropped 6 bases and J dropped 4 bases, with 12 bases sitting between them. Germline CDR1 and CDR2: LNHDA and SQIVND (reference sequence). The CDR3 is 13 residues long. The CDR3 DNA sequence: TGTGCCAGTAGAACCCGGGATCGCTATGGCTACACCTTC. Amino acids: CASRTRDRYGYTF.

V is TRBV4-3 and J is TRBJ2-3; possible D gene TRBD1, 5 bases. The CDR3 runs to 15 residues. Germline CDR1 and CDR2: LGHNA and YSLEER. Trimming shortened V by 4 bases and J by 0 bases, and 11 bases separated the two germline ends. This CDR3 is CASSRTPLSTDTQYF. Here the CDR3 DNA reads TGCGCCAGCAGCCGGACACCCCTTAGCACAGATACGCAGTATTTT.

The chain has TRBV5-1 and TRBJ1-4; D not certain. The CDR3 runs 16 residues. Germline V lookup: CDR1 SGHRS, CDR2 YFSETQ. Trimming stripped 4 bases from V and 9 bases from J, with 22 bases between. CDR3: CASSPLTRTGMKKLFF. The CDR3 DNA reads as TGCGCCAGCAGCCCATTAACCCGGACGGGCATGAAAAAACTGTTTTTT.

The CDR3 loop is CASSLQGSDTGELFF. The CDR3 region has the DNA TGTGCCAGCAGTCTACAGGGGAGTGACACCGGGGAGCTGTTTTTT. The V gene is TRBV6-2 or TRBV6-3, the J gene TRBJ2-2, with 7 bases identical to TRBD1. The germline CDR1 and CDR2 sequences are MNHEY and SVGEGT. The CDR3 totals 15 residues. J lost 3 bases, V lost 5 bases, and 6 bases had no gene match.

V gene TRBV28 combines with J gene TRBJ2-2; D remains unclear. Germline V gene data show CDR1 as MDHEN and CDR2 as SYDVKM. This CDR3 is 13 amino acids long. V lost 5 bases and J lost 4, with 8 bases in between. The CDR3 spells CASSVQVTGELFF. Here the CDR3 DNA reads TGTGCCAGCAGTGTCCAAGTCACCGGGGAGCTGTTTTTT.